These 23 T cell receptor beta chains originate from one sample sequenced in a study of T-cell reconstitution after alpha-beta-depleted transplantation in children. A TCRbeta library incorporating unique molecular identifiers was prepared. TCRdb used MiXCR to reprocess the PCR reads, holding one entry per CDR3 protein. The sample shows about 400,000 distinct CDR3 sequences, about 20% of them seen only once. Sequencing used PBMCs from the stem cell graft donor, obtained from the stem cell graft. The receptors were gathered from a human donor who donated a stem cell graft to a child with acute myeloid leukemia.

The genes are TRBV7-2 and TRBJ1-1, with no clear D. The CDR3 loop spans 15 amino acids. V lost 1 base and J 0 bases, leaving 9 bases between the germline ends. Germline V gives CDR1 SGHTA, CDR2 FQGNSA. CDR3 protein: CASSLDGGLNTEAFF. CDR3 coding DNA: TGTGCCAGCAGCTTAGACGGAGGATTGAACACTGAAGCTTTCTTT. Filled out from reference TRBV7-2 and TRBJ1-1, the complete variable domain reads GAGVSQSPSNKVTEKGKDVELRCDPISGHTALYWYRQSLGQGLEFLIYFQGNSAPDKSGLPSDRFSAERTGGSVSTLTIQRTQQEDSAVYLCASSLDGGLNTEAFFGQGTRLTVV.

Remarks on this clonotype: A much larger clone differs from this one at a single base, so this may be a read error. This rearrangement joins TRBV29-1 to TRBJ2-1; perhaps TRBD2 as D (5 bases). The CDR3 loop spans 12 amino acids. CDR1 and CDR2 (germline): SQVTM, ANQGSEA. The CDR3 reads CSVTLAGYEHFF. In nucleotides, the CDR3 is TGCAGCGTTACCCTAGCTGGGTATGAGCATTTCTTC.

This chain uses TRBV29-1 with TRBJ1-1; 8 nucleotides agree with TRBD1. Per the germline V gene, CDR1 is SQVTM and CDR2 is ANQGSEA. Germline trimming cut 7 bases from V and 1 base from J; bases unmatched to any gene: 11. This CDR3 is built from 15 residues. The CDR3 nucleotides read TGCAGCGCCGGTCGATTGACAGGGGCGAACACTGAAGCTTTCTTT. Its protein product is CSAGRLTGANTEAFF.

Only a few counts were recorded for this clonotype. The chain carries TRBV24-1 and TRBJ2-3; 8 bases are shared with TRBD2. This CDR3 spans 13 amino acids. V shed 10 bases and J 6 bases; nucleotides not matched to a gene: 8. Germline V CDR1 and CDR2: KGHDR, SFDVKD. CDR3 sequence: CATGSGSVDTQYF. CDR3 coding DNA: TGTGCCACGGGCAGCGGGAGCGTCGATACGCAGTATTTT.

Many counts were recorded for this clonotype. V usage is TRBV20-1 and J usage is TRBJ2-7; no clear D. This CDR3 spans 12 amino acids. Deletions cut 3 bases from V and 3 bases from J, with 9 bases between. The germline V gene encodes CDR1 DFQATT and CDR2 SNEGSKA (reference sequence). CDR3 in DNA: TGCAGTGCTAGTGACCGACACTACGAGCAGTACTTC. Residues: CSASDRHYEQYF.

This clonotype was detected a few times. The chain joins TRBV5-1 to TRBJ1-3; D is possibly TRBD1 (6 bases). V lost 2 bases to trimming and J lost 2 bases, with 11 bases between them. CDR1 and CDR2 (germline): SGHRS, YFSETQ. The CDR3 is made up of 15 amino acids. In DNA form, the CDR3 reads TGCGCCAGCAGCTTCAACAGGGCGGCTGGAAACACCATATATTTT. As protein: CASSFNRAAGNTIYF.

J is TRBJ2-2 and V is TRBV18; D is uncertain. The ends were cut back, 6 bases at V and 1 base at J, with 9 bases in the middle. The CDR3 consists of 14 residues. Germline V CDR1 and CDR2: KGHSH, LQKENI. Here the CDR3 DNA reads TGTGCCAGCTCTCAGGAAAGGAACACCGGGGAGCTGTTTTTT. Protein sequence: CASSQERNTGELFF.

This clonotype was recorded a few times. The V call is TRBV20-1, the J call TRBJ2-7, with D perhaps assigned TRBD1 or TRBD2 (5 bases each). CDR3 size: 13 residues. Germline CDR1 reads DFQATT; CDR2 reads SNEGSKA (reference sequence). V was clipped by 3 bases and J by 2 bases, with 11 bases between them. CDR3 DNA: TGCAGTGCTAGGCCTGGGACCACCTACGAGCAGTACTTC. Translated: CSARPGTTYEQYF.

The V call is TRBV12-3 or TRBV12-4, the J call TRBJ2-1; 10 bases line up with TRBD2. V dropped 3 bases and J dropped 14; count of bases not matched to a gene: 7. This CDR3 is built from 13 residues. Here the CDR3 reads CASSFPSGSFKFF. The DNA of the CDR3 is TGTGCCAGCAGTTTTCCTAGCGGGAGTTTTAAGTTCTTC.

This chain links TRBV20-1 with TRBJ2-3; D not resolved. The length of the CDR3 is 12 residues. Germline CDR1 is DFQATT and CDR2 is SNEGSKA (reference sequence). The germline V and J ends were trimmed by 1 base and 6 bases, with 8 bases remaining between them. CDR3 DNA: TGCAGTGCTAGAGTCGCCGGGGATACGCAGTATTTT. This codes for CSARVAGDTQYF.

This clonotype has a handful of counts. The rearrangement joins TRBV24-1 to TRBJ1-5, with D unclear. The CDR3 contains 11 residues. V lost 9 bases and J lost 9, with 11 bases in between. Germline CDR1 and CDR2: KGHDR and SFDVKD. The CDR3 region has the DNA TGTGCCACCGGGATACGGTGGCCCCAGCATTTT. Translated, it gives CATGIRWPQHF.

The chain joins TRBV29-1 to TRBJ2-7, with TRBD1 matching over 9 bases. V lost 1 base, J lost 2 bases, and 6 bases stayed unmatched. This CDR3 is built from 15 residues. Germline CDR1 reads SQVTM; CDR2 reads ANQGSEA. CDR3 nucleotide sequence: TGCAGCGTTGAAGGGGGGGGACAGGGAACCTACGAGCAGTACTTC. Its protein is CSVEGGGQGTYEQYF.

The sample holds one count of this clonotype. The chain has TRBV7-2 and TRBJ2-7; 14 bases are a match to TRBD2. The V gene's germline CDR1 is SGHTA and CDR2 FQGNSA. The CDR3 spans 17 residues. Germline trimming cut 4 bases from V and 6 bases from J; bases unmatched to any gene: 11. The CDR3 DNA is TGTGCCAGCAGCTCCCCCGTATGGACTAGCGGGAGGCGCGAGCAGTACTTC. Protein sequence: CASSSPVWTSGRREQYF.

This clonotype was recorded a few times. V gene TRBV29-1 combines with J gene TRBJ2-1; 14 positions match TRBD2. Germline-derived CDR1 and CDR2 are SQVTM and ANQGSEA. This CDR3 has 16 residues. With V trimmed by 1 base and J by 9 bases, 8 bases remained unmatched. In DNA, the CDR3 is TGCAGCGTTGAAGGAGATGGGACTAGCGGGAGTACTGAGCAGTTCTTC. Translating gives CSVEGDGTSGSTEQFF.

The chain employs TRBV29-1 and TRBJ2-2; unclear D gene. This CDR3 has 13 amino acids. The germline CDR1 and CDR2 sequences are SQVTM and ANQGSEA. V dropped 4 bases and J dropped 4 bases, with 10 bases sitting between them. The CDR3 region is CSVGGKLTGELFF. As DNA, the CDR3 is TGCAGCGTTGGTGGGAAACTCACCGGGGAGCTGTTTTTT.

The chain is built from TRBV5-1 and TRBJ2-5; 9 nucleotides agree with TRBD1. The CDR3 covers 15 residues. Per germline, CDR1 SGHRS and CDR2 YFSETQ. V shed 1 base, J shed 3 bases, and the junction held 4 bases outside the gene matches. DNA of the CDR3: TGCGCCAGCAGCTTGACCGGGACAGGGAAAGAGACCCAGTACTTC. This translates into CASSLTGTGKETQYF. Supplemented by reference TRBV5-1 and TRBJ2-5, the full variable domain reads KAGVTQTPRYLIKTRGQQVTLSCSPISGHRSVSWYQQTPGQGLQFLFEYFSETQRNKGNFPGRFSGRQFSNSRSEMNVSTLELGDSALYLCASSLTGTGKETQYFGPGTRLLVL.

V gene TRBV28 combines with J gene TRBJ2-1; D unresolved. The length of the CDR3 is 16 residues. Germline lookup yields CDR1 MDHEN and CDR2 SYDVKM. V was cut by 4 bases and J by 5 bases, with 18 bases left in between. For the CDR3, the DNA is TGTGCCAGCAGTTCACCCCGACGTGGCGATCACAATGAGCAGTTCTTC. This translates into CASSSPRRGDHNEQFF.

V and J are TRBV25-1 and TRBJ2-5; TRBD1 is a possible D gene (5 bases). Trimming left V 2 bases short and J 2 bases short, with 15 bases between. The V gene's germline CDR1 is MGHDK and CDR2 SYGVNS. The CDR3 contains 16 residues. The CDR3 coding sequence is TGTGCCAGCAGTGAAGTGGGGCCGAGGATGCAAGAGACCCAGTACTTC. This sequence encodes CASSEVGPRMQETQYF.

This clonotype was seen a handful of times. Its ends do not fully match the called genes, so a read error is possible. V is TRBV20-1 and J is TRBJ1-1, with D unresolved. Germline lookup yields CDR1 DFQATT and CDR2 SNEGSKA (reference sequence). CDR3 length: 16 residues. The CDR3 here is CSARDKGLPRNAEAFF. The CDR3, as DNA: TGCAGTGCTAGAGATAAGGGTCTCCCCCGGAACGCTGAAGCTTTCTTT.

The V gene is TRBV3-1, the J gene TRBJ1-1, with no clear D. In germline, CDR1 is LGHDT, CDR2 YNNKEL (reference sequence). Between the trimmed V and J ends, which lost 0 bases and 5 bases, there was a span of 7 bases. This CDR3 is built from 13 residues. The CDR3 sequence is CASSQERRTEAFF. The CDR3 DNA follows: TGTGCCAGCAGCCAAGAACGGAGGACTGAAGCTTTCTTT.

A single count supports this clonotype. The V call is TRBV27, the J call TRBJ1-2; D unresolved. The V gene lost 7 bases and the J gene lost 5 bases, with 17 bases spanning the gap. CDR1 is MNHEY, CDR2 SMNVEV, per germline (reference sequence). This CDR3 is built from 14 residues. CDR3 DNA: TGTGCCAGCACCTCCCCCGGCCGAGGGTATGGCTACACCTTC. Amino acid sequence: CASTSPGRGYGYTF.

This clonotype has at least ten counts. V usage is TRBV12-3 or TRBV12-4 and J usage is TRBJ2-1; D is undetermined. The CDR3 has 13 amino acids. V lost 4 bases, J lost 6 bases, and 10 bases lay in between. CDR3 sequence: CASSSATSNEQFF. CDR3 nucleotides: TGTGCCAGCAGTTCGGCGACTTCCAATGAGCAGTTCTTC.

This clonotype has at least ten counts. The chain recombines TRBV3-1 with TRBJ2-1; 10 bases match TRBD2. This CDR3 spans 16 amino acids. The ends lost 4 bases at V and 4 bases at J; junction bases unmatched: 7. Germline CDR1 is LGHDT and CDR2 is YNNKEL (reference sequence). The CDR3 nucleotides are TGTGCCAGCAGCCCCGGACTAGCGGAAATATACAATGAGCAGTTCTTC. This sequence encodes CASSPGLAEIYNEQFF.